These 32 T cell receptor beta chains share one sample of origin, sequenced in a study of blood T cell repertoires in COVID-19. Assay: immunoSEQ multiplex PCR; the TCRdb copy retains only in-frame clones and omits some. The sample has approximately 27,000 clones, around nine tenths seen once. The source material was peripheral blood. Receptors originate from a man aged 65-85 years with acute or convalescent COVID-19.

The genes are TRBV6-5 and TRBJ2-5; the D gene is possibly TRBD1 (6 bases). This CDR3 has 13 amino acids. Germline-derived CDR1 and CDR2 are MNHEY and SVGAGI. V was trimmed by 5 bases and J by 2 bases, leaving 9 bases between them. The CDR3 sequence is CASSRQVQETQYF. CDR3 DNA: TGTGCCAGCAGTCGACAGGTACAAGAGACCCAGTACTTC.

The genes are TRBV7-9 and TRBJ1-3; perhaps TRBD1 as D (5 bases). Germline V gives CDR1 SEHNR, CDR2 FQNEAQ (reference sequence). V lost 5 bases and J 4 bases, leaving 21 bases between the germline ends. This CDR3 spans 17 amino acids. The CDR3 sequence: CASSPPGGLSYGNTIYF. The CDR3 nucleotides read TGTGCCAGCAGCCCCCCGGGGGGTCTGTCGTACGGAAACACCATATATTTT.

The rearrangement links TRBV7-3 to TRBJ2-3, with a weak D call TRBD1 (6 bases). The germline CDR1 and CDR2 sequences are SGHTA and FQGTGA. The CDR3 covers 14 residues. Trimming pared 3 bases from V and 0 bases from J, leaving 7 bases between. This CDR3 is CASSFTGSTDTQYF. DNA of the CDR3: TGTGCCAGCAGCTTTACAGGGAGCACAGATACGCAGTATTTT.

The chain recombines TRBV5-4 with TRBJ2-7; D is ambiguous. Trimming removed 3 bases at V and 4 bases at J, with 5 bases between. From germline, CDR1 is SGHNT and CDR2 YYREEE (reference sequence). The CDR3 has 11 residues. The CDR3 sequence: CASSSQYEQYF. The DNA of the CDR3 is TGTGCCAGCAGCTCACAGTACGAGCAGTACTTC.

The chain employs TRBV6-1 and TRBJ2-6, with D tentatively TRBD1 (6 bases). In germline, CDR1 is MNHNS, CDR2 SASEGT. Trimming removed 1 base from V and 0 bases from J, with 13 bases in between. The CDR3 is 18 residues long. CDR3 nucleotides: TGTGCCAGCAGTGAAGGGGGCAGGGGACACTCTGGGGCCAACGTCCTGACTTTC. It codes for CASSEGGRGHSGANVLTF.

The chain uses TRBV4-3 and TRBJ2-1; 11 nucleotides align to TRBD2. The germline V gene has CDR1 LGHNA and CDR2 YSLEER. Trimming cost V 4 bases and J 8 bases; bases outside gene matches: 13. This CDR3 comprises 17 residues. The chain's CDR3 is CASSRQILAGEDDEQFF. CDR3 DNA sequence: TGCGCCAGCAGCCGACAGATACTAGCGGGAGAAGACGATGAGCAGTTCTTC.

J is TRBJ1-5 and V is TRBV28, with 11 bases matching TRBD1. The CDR3 has 14 residues. Trimming removed 8 bases from V and 4 bases from J; junction bases left unmatched: 4. Looked up from germline, CDR1 is MDHEN and CDR2 is SYDVKM. Here the CDR3 reads CASGTGGSNQPQHF. The CDR3 DNA follows: TGTGCCAGCGGGACAGGGGGGTCGAATCAGCCCCAGCATTTT.

This rearrangement joins TRBV4-3 to TRBJ1-1; D is uncertain. Between the trimmed V and J ends, which lost 0 bases and 3 bases, there was a span of 11 bases. Germline V gives CDR1 LGHNA, CDR2 YSLEER. The CDR3 extends over 15 amino acids. CDR3 region: CASSQEALLYTEAFF. The CDR3 DNA reads as TGCGCCAGCAGCCAAGAGGCACTACTCTACACTGAAGCTTTCTTT.

CDR3 in amino acids: CASRVQGNTGELFF. The CDR3 nucleotides read TGTGCCAGCAGGGTGCAGGGGAACACCGGGGAGCTGTTTTTT. The rearrangement joins TRBV7-3 to TRBJ2-2, with TRBD1 as a possible D gene (5 bases). The germline V and J ends were trimmed by 6 bases and 1 base, with 9 bases remaining between them. Germline V CDR1 and CDR2: SGHTA, FQGTGA. The CDR3 sequence is 14 residues long.

The V and J genes are TRBV3-1 (or the pseudogene TRBV3-2) and TRBJ2-1, with 7 positions matching TRBD2. CDR1 is LGHDT and CDR2 is YNNKEL in the germline V gene (reference sequence). J lost 12 bases, V lost 0 bases, and 11 bases had no gene match. The length of the CDR3 is 15 residues. For the CDR3, the DNA is TGTGCCAGCAGCCAAGACCGGAGCGGGATTTATGGGCAGTTCTTC. Its protein product is CASSQDRSGIYGQFF.

V gene TRBV18 combines with J gene TRBJ1-2; TRBD1 might be the D (6 bases). This CDR3 is 13 amino acids long. From germline, CDR1 is KGHSH and CDR2 LQKENI. Trimming pared 4 bases from V and 6 bases from J, leaving 12 bases between. In nucleotides, the CDR3 is TGTGCCAGCTCACAACAGGGCTTCCATGGCTACACCTTC. This encodes CASSQQGFHGYTF.

The chain joins TRBV18 to TRBJ2-1; TRBD2 matches at 9 bases. The length of the CDR3 is 16 residues. The V and J ends lost 4 bases and 3 bases, in that order; junction bases with no gene match: 7. Germline-derived CDR1 and CDR2 are KGHSH and LQKENI. For the CDR3, the DNA is TGTGCCAGCTCACAGTCGGCGGGAGGGAACTACAATGAGCAGTTCTTC. Translating it yields CASSQSAGGNYNEQFF.

The V and J genes are TRBV18 and TRBJ1-5; TRBD1 might be the D (5 bases). Trimming left V 4 bases short and J 4 bases short, with 14 bases between. CDR1 is KGHSH, CDR2 LQKENI, per germline. The CDR3 is 15 amino acids. Written as DNA, the CDR3 is TGTGCCAGCTCACTCGGGGGACCTAAAAATCAGCCCCAGCATTTT. Translated, it gives CASSLGGPKNQPQHF.

The chain employs TRBV3-1 (or the pseudogene TRBV3-2) and TRBJ2-7; 7 bases map to TRBD2. In germline, CDR1 is LGHDT, CDR2 YNNKEL (reference sequence). J was trimmed by 6 bases and V by 0 bases; bases with no gene match: 14. The CDR3 sequence is 17 residues long. CDR3 sequence: CASSQDPARGSLGEQYF. CDR3 sequence (DNA): TGTGCCAGCAGCCAAGATCCGGCCCGCGGGAGCTTGGGCGAGCAGTACTTC.

The chain joins TRBV5-1 to TRBJ2-2, with D maybe TRBD1 (5 bases). The V end lost 0 bases, the J end lost 4 bases, and 10 bases lay between the germline ends. This CDR3 is 15 amino acids long. Germline lookup yields CDR1 SGHRS and CDR2 YFSETQ. The CDR3 sequence: CASSLVGAGTGELFF. For the CDR3, the DNA is TGCGCCAGCAGCTTGGTAGGGGCAGGCACCGGGGAGCTGTTTTTT.

V is TRBV5-6 and J is TRBJ2-3, with D hard to call. Trimming removed 3 bases from V and 3 bases from J, with 8 bases in between. Germline CDR1 reads SGHDT; CDR2 reads YYEEEE. The CDR3 covers 13 residues. CDR3 nucleotides: TGTGCCAGCAGCTACGGGTATACAGATACGCAGTATTTT. Translating it yields CASSYGYTDTQYF.

The chain couples TRBV9 to TRBJ1-1; a weak D match, TRBD1 (6 bases). CDR3 length: 13 residues. CDR1 is SGDLS and CDR2 is YYNGEE in the germline V gene. V was trimmed by 2 bases and J by 5 bases, leaving 10 bases between them. The CDR3 reads CASSVLGGTEAFF. In DNA form, the CDR3 reads TGTGCCAGCAGCGTTTTAGGGGGAACTGAAGCTTTCTTT.

This chain joins TRBV27 and TRBJ1-2; TRBD1 matches at 8 bases. The CDR3 sequence is 12 residues long. Germline V gives CDR1 MNHEY, CDR2 SMNVEV (reference sequence). CDR3 region: CASRTGRDGYTF. In DNA, the CDR3 is TGTGCGAGTAGGACAGGGAGGGATGGCTACACCTTC.

The genes are TRBV5-1 and TRBJ2-2; D possibly corresponds to TRBD2 (5 bases). The CDR3 runs to 14 residues. Trimming pared 6 bases from V and 0 bases from J, leaving 9 bases between. The germline V gene encodes CDR1 SGHRS and CDR2 YFSETQ. CDR3: CASNGDSNTGELFF. CDR3 in DNA: TGCGCCAGCAACGGGGATTCGAACACCGGGGAGCTGTTTTTT.

This chain links TRBV5-4 with TRBJ2-7, with 9 bases identical to TRBD1. The CDR3 is 15 residues long. From germline, CDR1 is SGHNT and CDR2 YYREEE (reference sequence). J was trimmed by 2 bases and V by 3 bases; bases with no gene match: 6. The DNA for the CDR3 is TGTGCCAGCAGCTCCGGGACAGGGCGCACCTACGAGCAGTACTTC. This codes for CASSSGTGRTYEQYF.

The rearrangement uses TRBV19 and TRBJ2-7; 8 bases agree with TRBD1. The CDR3 consists of 14 residues. Trimming removed 5 bases from V and 0 bases from J; junction bases left unmatched: 3. Germline V gives CDR1 LNHDA, CDR2 SQIVND (reference sequence). This CDR3 reads CASSSTGGSYEQYF. CDR3 bases: TGTGCCAGTAGTTCCACAGGGGGCTCCTACGAGCAGTACTTC.

The chain uses TRBV28 and TRBJ1-4, with D tentatively TRBD1 (6 bases). Germline CDR1 and CDR2: MDHEN and SYDVKM. CDR3 length equals 15 residues. V was shortened by 5 bases and J by 6 bases, with 16 bases between the two germline ends. The CDR3 here is CASSPGAVGDEKLFF. CDR3 nucleotides: TGTGCCAGCAGTCCAGGGGCAGTGGGGGATGAAAAACTGTTTTTT.

The chain combines TRBV6-2 or TRBV6-3 with TRBJ2-1, with 10 bases lining up with TRBD2. The CDR3 totals 17 residues. The trim removed 7 bases at V and 2 bases at J, leaving 11 bases unmatched. Per germline, CDR1 MNHEY and CDR2 SVGEGT. CDR3 loop: CASTPLPLAGTYNEQFF. For the CDR3, the DNA is TGTGCCAGCACCCCACTCCCACTAGCGGGAACCTACAATGAGCAGTTCTTC.

V gene TRBV18 combines with J gene TRBJ2-1, with D hard to call. Per the germline V gene, CDR1 is KGHSH and CDR2 is LQKENI. V lost 6 bases to trimming and J lost 4 bases, with 10 bases between them. The CDR3 is made up of 13 amino acids. The CDR3 nucleotides read TGTGCCAGCTCTCAGTCCCAGTACAATGAGCAGTTCTTC. Amino acid sequence: CASSQSQYNEQFF. The variable domain in full, with the rest retrieved from reference TRBV18 and TRBJ2-1, is NAGVMQNPRHLVRRRGQEARLRCSPMKGHSHVYWYRQLPEEGLKFMVYLQKENIIDESGMPKERFSAEFPKEGPSILRIQQVVRGDSAAYFCASSQSQYNEQFFGPGTRLTVL.

This chain joins TRBV6-5 and TRBJ2-3, with D possibly matching TRBD1 (6 bases). Germline V gene sequence: CDR1 MNHEY, CDR2 SVGAGI. Trimming removed 2 bases at V and 4 bases at J, with 13 bases between. This CDR3 has 15 residues. The CDR3 loop reads CASSYQRRGSDTQYF. CDR3 bases: TGTGCCAGCAGTTACCAACGCAGGGGATCAGATACGCAGTATTTT.

The chain carries TRBV5-1 and TRBJ1-1; TRBD1 agrees at 8 bases. The CDR3 is 14 residues long. Per the germline V gene, CDR1 is SGHRS and CDR2 is YFSETQ. V trimming: 3 bases; J trimming: 8 bases; junction bases outside the gene matches: 9. In DNA form, the CDR3 reads TGCGCCAGCAGCTCCACAGGGGGTCCTGTCGAAGCTTTCTTT. Amino acid sequence: CASSSTGGPVEAFF.

The chain recombines TRBV2 with TRBJ2-3, with 11 bases identical to TRBD2. With V trimmed by 7 bases and J by 2 bases, 8 bases remained unmatched. CDR1 and CDR2 from the germline V gene are SNHLY and FYNNEI. There are 16 residues in the CDR3. CDR3 bases: TGTGCCAGCACCGATTCTAGCGGGAGGTCCACAGATACGCAGTATTTT. Translated, it gives CASTDSSGRSTDTQYF.

This chain joins TRBV4-1 and TRBJ1-1; D is perhaps TRBD1 (5 bases). Germline-derived CDR1 and CDR2 are MGHRA and YSYEKL. Deletions cut 7 bases from V and 0 bases from J, with 12 bases between. CDR3 length equals 14 residues. The CDR3 coding sequence is TGCGCCAGCACAATAGGGGCTCTGAACACTGAAGCTTTCTTT. Its protein product is CASTIGALNTEAFF.

This clone is a singleton in its sample. The chain joins TRBV5-8 to TRBJ1-2, with 7 positions matching TRBD1. V lost 4 bases, J lost 5 bases, and 14 bases stayed unmatched. This CDR3 region has 16 residues. Germline loops: CDR1 SGHTS, CDR2 YDEGEE. The CDR3 sequence: CASSGIRGQIEYGYTF. The CDR3 region has the DNA TGTGCCAGCAGCGGAATTAGGGGACAGATCGAGTATGGCTACACCTTC.

CDR3 loop: CASSMPQGNGAFF. The CDR3 coding sequence is TGTGCCAGTAGTATGCCCCAGGGGAATGGAGCTTTCTTT. The chain uses TRBV19 and TRBJ1-1, with D possibly TRBD1 on 6 matching bases. Germline V gene lookup returns CDR1 LNHDA and CDR2 SQIVND (reference sequence). Trimming took 3 bases from V and 10 from J, leaving 15 bases between them. The CDR3 extends over 13 amino acids. The full variable domain, its missing parts supplied by reference TRBV19 and TRBJ1-1, is DGGITQSPKYLFRKEGQNVTLSCEQNLNHDAMYWYRQDPGQGLRLIYYSQIVNDFQKGDIAEGYSVSREKKESFPLTVTSAQKNPTAFYLCASSMPQGNGAFFGQGTRLTVV.

The V and J genes are TRBV24-1 and TRBJ1-2; D is unclear. Germline assignment: CDR1 KGHDR and CDR2 SFDVKD. This CDR3 region has 13 residues. Trimming took off 0 bases at V and 8 bases at J, with 9 bases between the two ends. Here the CDR3 DNA reads TGTGCCACCAGTGATTTGTGGCAGCGAGGCTACACCTTC. Translation gives CATSDLWQRGYTF.

The chain joins TRBV29-1 to TRBJ2-1; no firm D call. The CDR3 totals 13 residues. Between the trimmed V and J ends, which lost 3 bases and 0 bases, there was a span of 6 bases. CDR1 is SQVTM, CDR2 ANQGSEA, per germline. In DNA, the CDR3 is TGCAGCGTTGAGCTGAGCTCCTACAATGAGCAGTTCTTC. Its translation is CSVELSSYNEQFF.